The clone carrying this T cell receptor beta chain was recorded many times. Researchers took RNA transcripts and amplified the TCR beta CDR3 regions from them. First-round RT-PCR targeting the TCR CDR3 was performed with the HTBI primer set. TCRdb ran MiXCR on the multiplex PCR reads and lists one entry per CDR3 protein. This table has about 520,000 distinct CDR3 sequences, 24% appearing once. The data were obtained in a study of T cells in Graves' hyperthyroidism and ophthalmopathy. The source material was blood. The receptor was isolated from a woman under 40 with Graves' ophthalmopathy.

The CDR3, as DNA: TGTGCCTGGAGTCCGTATATGAACACTGAAGCTTTCTTT. This gives the protein CAWSPYMNTEAFF. The V and J genes are TRBV30 and TRBJ1-1; D gene ambiguous. The CDR3 spans 13 residues. Germline V lookup: CDR1 GTSNPN, CDR2 SVGIG (reference sequence). V was pared by 2 bases and J by 0 bases, with 7 bases between.